The 32 T cell receptor beta chains listed next were all sequenced from one sample in a study of cytomegalovirus exposure and HLA in healthy donors. Vbeta (60) and Jbeta (13) primers were used in the PCR. Assay used: immunoSEQ multiplex PCR; TCRdb lists only in-frame clones, some missing. The sample table includes tens of thousands of clones. The specimen sequenced was PBMCs. These receptors were taken from a middle-aged man in good health and CMV-seronegative.

This sequence joins TRBV5-1 and TRBJ1-4; TRBD1 matches at 9 bases. V was clipped by 3 bases and J by 4 bases; unmatched bases: 7. The CDR3 totals 16 residues. Per germline, CDR1 SGHRS and CDR2 YFSETQ. The CDR3 sequence: CASSSAGTGFNEKLFF. The CDR3 DNA sequence: TGCGCCAGCAGCTCCGCCGGGACAGGGTTTAATGAAAAACTGTTTTTT.

The chain links TRBV5-1 to TRBJ2-7, with 9 bases aligning to TRBD1. From germline, CDR1 is SGHRS and CDR2 YFSETQ. The V and J ends lost 5 bases and 3 bases, in that order; junction bases with no gene match: 6. The CDR3 loop spans 14 amino acids. The CDR3 is CASSTGQGIYEQYF. The CDR3 DNA reads as TGCGCCAGCAGTACCGGACAGGGGATCTACGAGCAGTACTTC.

V and J are TRBV4-1 and TRBJ2-7; D unresolved. Between the trimmed V and J ends, which lost 0 bases and 6 bases, there was a span of 12 bases. The germline V gene encodes CDR1 MGHRA and CDR2 YSYEKL. The length of the CDR3 is 14 residues. The CDR3 DNA follows: TGCGCCAGCAGCCAAGAGGGCACTGCATCCGAGCAGTACTTC. Amino acid sequence: CASSQEGTASEQYF.

The chain links TRBV5-1 to TRBJ1-4; D gene ambiguous. The germline gives CDR1 SGHRS, CDR2 YFSETQ. CDR3 length: 14 amino acids. V was trimmed by 4 bases and J by 8 bases, leaving 15 bases between them. The CDR3 region has the DNA TGCGCCAGCAGCCGCACGGTGGGAGCCGAAAAACTGTTTTTT. It codes for CASSRTVGAEKLFF.

The chain is built from TRBV19 and TRBJ1-5, with 10 positions matching TRBD1. Germline V gene lookup returns CDR1 LNHDA and CDR2 SQIVND (reference sequence). The CDR3 is 17 amino acids. V gave up 6 bases and J gave up 2 bases; unmatched junction bases: 10. CDR3 protein: CASRHRDRGRGNQPQHF. As DNA, the CDR3 is TGTGCCAGTAGGCACCGGGACAGGGGTAGGGGCAATCAGCCCCAGCATTTT.

This sequence joins TRBV6-1 and TRBJ2-7; D not certain. Deletions cut 2 bases from V and 3 bases from J, with 14 bases between. The CDR3 extends over 15 amino acids. CDR1 and CDR2 (germline): MNHNS, SASEGT. The CDR3 DNA reads TGTGCCAGCAGTGAAATCCCCTCAGGAAACTACGAGCAGTACTTC. Amino acid sequence: CASSEIPSGNYEQYF.

The V gene is TRBV29-1, the J gene TRBJ1-1; 7 bases fit TRBD1. This CDR3 region has 14 residues. V lost 6 bases and J lost 3; bases outside the gene matches: 10. CDR1 is SQVTM and CDR2 is ANQGSEA in the germline V gene. The CDR3 region is CSVAPAGGDTEAFF. The CDR3 DNA reads as TGCAGCGTCGCGCCGGCAGGGGGTGACACTGAAGCTTTCTTT.

Concerning this clone itself: The sample contains more than one DNA sequence encoding this CDR3. The chain combines TRBV7-3 with TRBJ1-1, with D hard to call. The CDR3 is 12 residues long. CDR1 is SGHTA, CDR2 FQGTGA, per germline. Trimming pared 4 bases from V and 1 base from J, leaving 4 bases between. CDR3 region: CASSSRNTEAFF. As DNA, the CDR3 is TGTGCCAGCAGCTCTCGGAACACTGAAGCTTTCTTT.

This chain joins TRBV9 and TRBJ1-5; maybe TRBD1 (5 bases). Trimming removed 4 bases at V and 2 bases at J, with 16 bases between. CDR1 and CDR2 (germline): SGDLS, YYNGEE. The length of the CDR3 is 16 residues. CDR3 sequence reads: CASSSDGGGGNQPQHF. The CDR3 DNA reads as TGTGCCAGCAGCTCTGACGGGGGTGGGGGCAATCAGCCCCAGCATTTT.

This rearrangement joins TRBV1 to TRBJ2-1; whether TRBD2, the table's D call, matches the DNA was not checked. TRBV1 is flagged as a pseudogene. The CDR3 spans 16 residues. Written as DNA, the CDR3 is TGCACCAACCCGAGGGGGGGCCATCGATCCTACAATGAGCAGTTCTTC. Residues: CTNPRGGHRSYNEQFF.

The J gene is TRBJ2-3, the V gene TRBV19; 7 nucleotides align to TRBD2. Trimming cost V 4 bases and J 2 bases; bases outside gene matches: 15. The CDR3 contains 18 residues. Per the germline V gene, CDR1 is LNHDA and CDR2 is SQIVND (reference sequence). CDR3 nucleotides: TGTGCCAGTAGTAGAGACGGGGGGACGTTCTCTCCCACAGATACGCAGTATTTT. This sequence encodes CASSRDGGTFSPTDTQYF. Using reference TRBV19 and TRBJ2-3 for the parts outside the CDR3, the full variable domain is DGGITQSPKYLFRKEGQNVTLSCEQNLNHDAMYWYRQDPGQGLRLIYYSQIVNDFQKGDIAEGYSVSREKKESFPLTVTSAQKNPTAFYLCASSRDGGTFSPTDTQYFGPGTRLTVL.

The CDR3 bases are TGTGCCAGCAGTGAGGCTCCGACAGGGACCTACAATGAGCAGTTCTTC. Translation: CASSEAPTGTYNEQFF. J is TRBJ2-1 and V is TRBV2; 7 nucleotides align to TRBD1. V lost 3 bases, J lost 2 bases, and 7 bases stayed unmatched. Germline-derived CDR1 and CDR2 are SNHLY and FYNNEI. The CDR3 runs 16 residues.

The V gene is TRBV4-2, the J gene TRBJ1-2; a possible D gene is TRBD1 (5 bases). The ends were cut back, 0 bases at V and 1 base at J, with 24 bases in the middle. CDR3 length: 20 residues. The germline CDR1 and CDR2 sequences are LGHNA and YNFKEQ. The CDR3 region has the DNA TGTGCCAGCAGCCAAGATCCTTTTCGGGTGGGGCGCGCTGATAACTATGGCTACACCTTC. Translating it yields CASSQDPFRVGRADNYGYTF.

The chain is built from TRBV6-5 and TRBJ1-1; TRBD1 is a possible D gene (5 bases). Germline CDR1 is MNHEY and CDR2 is SVGAGI. This CDR3 has 16 amino acids. Deletions cut 2 bases from V and 2 bases from J, with 15 bases between. DNA for the CDR3: TGTGCCAGCAGTTACCCACCTGGAAGGGGAAACACTGAAGCTTTCTTT. Translation: CASSYPPGRGNTEAFF.

With respect to this clone: Germline and junction disagree at one end, which may indicate a read error. The same CDR3 also results from other DNA sequences found in this sample. The chain employs TRBV25-1 and TRBJ1-4; D is possibly TRBD1 (6 bases). The CDR3 extends over 15 amino acids. The V gene's germline CDR1 is MGHDK and CDR2 SYGVNS. The chain's CDR3 is CVSSEPQGHSEKLFF. The DNA of the CDR3 is TGTGTCAGCAGTGAACCTCAGGGGCACAGTGAAAAACTGTTTTTT. Full variable domain (rest looked up from reference TRBV25-1 and TRBJ1-4): EADIYQTPRYLVIGTGKKITLECSQTMGHDKMYWYQQDPGMELHLIHYSYGVNSTEKGDLSSESTVSRIRTEHFPLTLESARPSHTSQYLCVSSEPQGHSEKLFFGSGTQLSVL.

The chain uses TRBV5-5 and TRBJ2-2, with 10 bases lining up with TRBD2. This CDR3 region has 16 residues. V shed 1 base, J shed 5 bases, and the junction held 5 bases outside the gene matches. Germline assignment: CDR1 SGHKS and CDR2 YYEKEE (reference sequence). CDR3 in amino acids: CASSLSPSGGTGELFF. CDR3 nucleotide sequence: TGTGCCAGCAGCTTGTCCCCTAGCGGGGGAACCGGGGAGCTGTTTTTT.

The V call is TRBV7-2, the J call TRBJ2-5, with D perhaps TRBD2 (5 bases). This CDR3 region has 14 residues. Looked up from germline, CDR1 is SGHTA and CDR2 is FQGNSA. Trimming left V 0 bases short and J 5 bases short, with 10 bases between. The chain's CDR3 is CASSLAGGYETQYF. The CDR3 DNA follows: TGTGCCAGCAGCTTAGCTGGCGGGTACGAGACCCAGTACTTC.

The V gene is TRBV5-1, the J gene TRBJ2-7; D not resolved. Germline CDR1 SGHRS, CDR2 YFSETQ. Trimming stripped 0 bases from V and 5 bases from J, with 3 bases between. The CDR3 totals 11 residues. CDR3 loop: CASSLGNEQYF. CDR3 bases: TGCGCCAGCAGCTTGGGTAACGAGCAGTACTTC.

The rearrangement uses TRBV6-1 and TRBJ2-1; the match to TRBD1 covers 11 bases. The V segment lost 7 bases and the J segment 10 bases; nucleotides outside the gene matches: 9. The germline gives CDR1 MNHNS, CDR2 SASEGT. This CDR3 is 14 amino acids long. Written as DNA, the CDR3 is TGTGCCAGCATTCGGGGACAGGGGGTCGGAGAGCAGTTCTTC. Protein product: CASIRGQGVGEQFF.

The rearrangement joins TRBV18 to TRBJ2-7; the D gene is possibly TRBD2 (5 bases). The germline V gene encodes CDR1 KGHSH and CDR2 LQKENI. Trimming pared 6 bases from V and 9 bases from J, leaving 15 bases between. The CDR3 consists of 12 residues. The DNA of the CDR3 is TGTGCCAGCTCCGAAGGAGGACGTGGGCAGTACTTC. Translation: CASSEGGRGQYF.

The chain joins TRBV6-1 to TRBJ2-5, with D maybe TRBD1 (5 bases). The CDR3 has 19 amino acids. The V gene's germline CDR1 is MNHNS and CDR2 SASEGT. The germline V and J ends were trimmed by 2 bases and 2 bases, with 24 bases remaining between them. The DNA of the CDR3 is TGTGCCAGCAGTGAATTTTTAATCGGCAGGGCAGGAGTTCAAGAGACCCAGTACTTC. Translation: CASSEFLIGRAGVQETQYF.

V and J are TRBV27 and TRBJ2-2, with 7 bases matching TRBD1. The CDR3 has 15 amino acids. In germline, CDR1 is MNHEY, CDR2 SMNVEV (reference sequence). Trimming cost V 2 bases and J 3 bases; bases outside gene matches: 3. In nucleotides, the CDR3 is TGTGCCAGCAGTTTACCCGGGACAGACACCGGGGAGCTGTTTTTT. Its translation is CASSLPGTDTGELFF.

This chain joins TRBV18 and TRBJ2-1; 11 nucleotides line up with TRBD2. This CDR3 region has 16 residues. Germline V CDR1 and CDR2: KGHSH, LQKENI. V dropped 3 bases and J dropped 6; count of bases not matched to a gene: 7. The CDR3 loop reads CASSPLAGGPRNEQFF. In DNA form, the CDR3 reads TGTGCCAGCTCACCTTTAGCGGGGGGGCCCCGCAATGAGCAGTTCTTC.

The rearrangement joins TRBV2 to TRBJ1-5; the D gene is possibly TRBD1 (6 bases). The CDR3 is made up of 13 amino acids. V was trimmed by 7 bases and J by 4 bases, leaving 11 bases between them. CDR1 SNHLY and CDR2 FYNNEI come from the germline V gene. CDR3 DNA sequence: TGTGCCAGCACAGGGGCAGCTAATCAGCCCCAGCATTTT. Amino acid sequence: CASTGAANQPQHF.

The chain couples TRBV4-2 to TRBJ2-7, with 10 bases identical to TRBD2. This CDR3 comprises 17 residues. Germline loops: CDR1 LGHNA, CDR2 YNFKEQ. The J segment lost 3 bases and the V segment lost 4 bases, leaving 12 bases of the junction unmatched. CDR3 DNA sequence: TGTGCCAGCAGCCCTTCCCTTAGCGGGGGGCATGGCTACGAGCAGTACTTC. Protein product: CASSPSLSGGHGYEQYF.

This rearrangement joins TRBV9 to TRBJ2-6; possible D gene TRBD1, 5 bases. The CDR3 is 16 residues long. V lost 6 bases and J lost 0, with 13 bases in between. Germline V lookup: CDR1 SGDLS, CDR2 YYNGEE. The CDR3 region is CASNEQGHSGANVLTF. CDR3 nucleotide sequence: TGTGCCAGCAACGAGCAGGGCCACTCTGGGGCCAACGTCCTGACTTTC.

The chain combines TRBV6-5 with TRBJ2-1, with D perhaps TRBD1 (6 bases). V was trimmed by 2 bases and J by 5 bases, leaving 16 bases between them. This CDR3 is 16 amino acids long. CDR1 MNHEY and CDR2 SVGAGI come from the germline V gene. The CDR3 spells CASSYRGTGTNNEQFF. The CDR3 bases are TGTGCCAGCAGTTACAGGGGAACCGGGACAAACAATGAGCAGTTCTTC.

V is TRBV6-5 and J is TRBJ1-5, with 7 bases aligning to TRBD1. Germline V gene data show CDR1 as MNHEY and CDR2 as SVGAGI. Trimming removed 5 bases from V and 7 bases from J; junction bases left unmatched: 8. This CDR3 comprises 14 residues. CDR3 DNA: TGTGCCAGCAGTCGGGACAGCAGCTGGCAGCCCCAGCATTTT. Amino acids: CASSRDSSWQPQHF.

The rearrangement links TRBV18 to TRBJ1-3; D is possibly TRBD1 (6 bases). In germline, CDR1 is KGHSH, CDR2 LQKENI. The V gene lost 1 base and the J gene lost 2 bases, with 15 bases spanning the gap. There are 17 residues in the CDR3. In nucleotides, the CDR3 is TGTGCCAGCTCACCACTGCCACAGGGCTATGCTGGAAACACCATATATTTT. Its translation is CASSPLPQGYAGNTIYF.

The chain links TRBV7-9 to TRBJ1-5; 12 bases line up with TRBD1. V shed 5 bases and J 5 bases; nucleotides not matched to a gene: 4. CDR1 is SEHNR and CDR2 is FQNEAQ in the germline V gene (reference sequence). CDR3 length: 15 residues. CDR3 loop: CASSVGTGGDQPQHF. The DNA of the CDR3 is TGTGCCAGCAGCGTCGGGACAGGGGGCGATCAGCCCCAGCATTTT.

The chain uses TRBV7-6 and TRBJ1-4, with 10 nucleotides matching TRBD1. This CDR3 is built from 15 residues. Germline V gene data show CDR1 as SGHVS and CDR2 as FNYEAQ. J was trimmed by 6 bases and V by 2 bases; bases with no gene match: 3. CDR3 DNA sequence: TGTGCCAGCAGCTTAATGACAGGGGGCTATGAAAAACTGTTTTTT. Translated, it gives CASSLMTGGYEKLFF.

V is TRBV6-5 and J is TRBJ1-3; 8 bases fit TRBD1. Germline V lookup: CDR1 MNHEY, CDR2 SVGAGI. V lost 6 bases and J lost 2; bases outside the gene matches: 6. CDR3 length: 15 amino acids. Here the CDR3 reads CASSKTGVTGNTIYF. The CDR3 nucleotides are TGTGCCAGCAGCAAGACAGGGGTAACTGGAAACACCATATATTTT.